The entry below describes one T cell receptor beta chain. The antigen remains unidentified. This specimen comes from a study of vaccination and CD4 T cells after COVID-19. About the research overall: Post-COVID draws came a median roughly 97 days after diagnosis (range 35 to 161).

Study findings and constraints: It was observed that, in convalescent patients, a median 86.3% of reactive clones arose only post-vaccination.

Cultured CD4+ T cell DNA underwent sequencing with the Oncomine TCR Beta short-read assay. Cultures of CD4+ T cells served as the source for extracting genomic DNA. MiXCR, applied by TCRdb to the PCR reads, yields one record per CDR3 protein. The table records some 20,000 distinct CDR3 sequences, approximately 60% of them present only once. The treatment: roughly 11-day PBMC culture with coronavirus spike peptide pools or control peptides (ViraFEST assay). Both day 3 and day 7 involved replacing half of the medium with fresh IL-2 medium. This CDR3 has 15 residues. V was cut by 3 bases and J by 1 base, with 11 bases left in between. Per the germline V gene, CDR1 is KGHDR and CDR2 is SFDVKD.

The rearrangement uses TRBV24-1 and TRBJ1-1; maybe TRBD1 (5 bases). Sequenced sample: CD4+ T cells from blood, cultured in vitro. The origin of this receptor is a human donor who had recovered from COVID-19. Here the CDR3 reads CATSDKRGPNTEAFF. The DNA of the CDR3 is TGTGCCACCAGTGATAAGAGGGGCCCGAACACTGAAGCTTTCTTT.